This T cell receptor (beta chain) is from a study of T cell responses to AZD1222 COVID-19 vaccine. The wider study: Second doses that came at about 4 or about 12 weeks were put together. Study-wide results and limits: Clonal diversity was possibly underestimated, and the donors were mostly white British, with more females.

Concerning this clone itself: Its antigen is currently unknown.

This table comes from immunoSEQ multiplex PCR, and its TCRdb copy is limited to in-frame clones, with some not included. This table holds 90,000 to 100,000 clones, roughly 87% found once. The CDR3 is made up of 15 amino acids. Trimming removed 1 base from V and 8 bases from J; junction bases left unmatched: 5. The V gene's germline CDR1 is SEHNR and CDR2 FQNEAQ (reference sequence). The chain joins TRBV7-9 to TRBJ1-4; 9 bases are shared with TRBD1. Sequenced here: peripheral blood, sampled on day 0 of AZD1222 vaccination. The TCR sequence derives from an adult in good health. This CDR3 is CASSLVGTGLEKLFF. For the CDR3, the DNA is TGTGCCAGCAGCTTAGTCGGGACAGGGCTGGAAAAACTGTTTTTT.